These T cell receptor beta chains were read from a single sample in a study of T cell responses to AZD1222 COVID-19 vaccine. TCRdb's copy holds only in-frame clones and misses some; the assay was immunoSEQ multiplex PCR. The sample has roughly 150,000 clones; approximately 92% are singletons. The source was peripheral blood, collected on day 0 of AZD1222 vaccination. The source of these receptors is an adult in good health. CDR3s include the opening cysteine and the closing phenylalanine or tryptophan. A D gene is named only where the DNA matches it firmly. Not every row has a clone size; where given, it reads once, few, many or a size class.

d_gene: TRBD1
v_gene: TRBV5-3
abundance: -
j_gene: TRBJ2-7
CDR3aa: CARSLNRGYEQYF
CDR3nt: TGTGCCAGAAGCTTGAACAGGGGCTACGAGCAGTACTTC

d_gene: -
v_gene: TRBV7-9
abundance: -
j_gene: TRBJ1-2
CDR3aa: CASSPRSLDGHDRTF
CDR3nt: TGTGCCAGCAGCCCCCGGTCCCTCGACGGACATGACCGCACCTTC

d_gene: -
v_gene: TRBV3-1/TRBV3-2
abundance: -
j_gene: TRBJ2-7
CDR3aa: CASSPRQSGPREQYF
CDR3nt: TGTGCCAGCAGCCCGCGACAGTCAGGCCCCCGCGAGCAGTACTTC

d_gene: -
v_gene: TRBV7-8
abundance: -
j_gene: TRBJ1-5
CDR3aa: CASSPRGEGSGEAQHF
CDR3nt: TGTGCCAGCAGCCCCAGGGGTGAAGGCTCCGGGGAGGCCCAGCATTTT

d_gene: TRBD1
v_gene: TRBV19
abundance: -
j_gene: TRBJ1-5
CDR3aa: CASTAAPGQGPQSQPQHF
CDR3nt: TGTGCCAGTACCGCCGCCCCGGGACAGGGCCCGCAAAGTCAGCCCCAGCATTTT

d_gene: TRBD1
v_gene: TRBV4-3
abundance: once
j_gene: TRBJ1-2
CDR3aa: CASSQDSDRGVRGYTF
CDR3nt: TGCGCCAGCAGCCAAGATTCGGACAGGGGAGTGAGGGGCTACACCTTC

d_gene: TRBD1
v_gene: TRBV2
abundance: once
j_gene: TRBJ1-2
CDR3aa: CASSGQGNYGYTF
CDR3nt: TGTGCCAGCAGTGGACAGGGGAACTATGGCTACACCTTC

d_gene: TRBD1
v_gene: TRBV14
abundance: -
j_gene: TRBJ1-1
CDR3aa: CASSYVRGYTEAFF
CDR3nt: TGTGCCAGCAGCTACGTCAGGGGGTACACTGAAGCTTTCTTT

d_gene: -
v_gene: TRBV25-1
abundance: -
j_gene: TRBJ2-7
CDR3aa: CASSGSRTTYEQYF
CDR3nt: TGTGCCAGCAGTGGTTCGCGGACCACCTACGAGCAGTACTTC

d_gene: -
v_gene: TRBV10-1
abundance: -
j_gene: TRBJ2-2
CDR3aa: CASPTGRNTGELFF
CDR3nt: TGCGCCAGCCCCACAGGGAGGAACACCGGGGAGCTGTTTTTT

d_gene: TRBD2
v_gene: TRBV6-5
abundance: -
j_gene: TRBJ2-3
CDR3aa: CASRYAGASGTDTQYF
CDR3nt: TGTGCCAGCAGGTACGCGGGAGCGTCTGGCACAGATACGCAGTATTTT

d_gene: -
v_gene: TRBV21-1
abundance: -
j_gene: TRBJ2-2
CDR3aa: CASSTRWRPNTGELFF
CDR3nt: TGTGCCAGCAGCACCCGTTGGAGGCCGAACACCGGGGAGCTGTTTTTT

d_gene: -
v_gene: TRBV7-2
abundance: -
j_gene: TRBJ2-2
CDR3aa: CASSPTRAGELFF
CDR3nt: TGTGCCAGCAGCCCCACTAGAGCCGGGGAGCTGTTTTTT

d_gene: TRBD2
v_gene: TRBV7-3
abundance: -
j_gene: TRBJ2-1
CDR3aa: CASSLTPLAGGGREQFF
CDR3nt: TGTGCCAGCAGCTTAACTCCCCTAGCGGGAGGGGGCCGGGAGCAGTTCTTC

d_gene: -
v_gene: TRBV5-4
abundance: -
j_gene: TRBJ1-2
CDR3aa: CASSLASRPNRYTF
CDR3nt: TGTGCCAGCAGCTTGGCGTCACGACCTAATCGCTACACCTTC

d_gene: -
v_gene: TRBV7-9
abundance: -
j_gene: TRBJ1-2
CDR3aa: CASSLGDDYTF
CDR3nt: TGTGCCAGCAGCTTAGGGGATGACTACACCTTC

d_gene: TRBD1
v_gene: TRBV30
abundance: -
j_gene: TRBJ1-2
CDR3aa: CAWTQQGFYGYTF
CDR3nt: TGTGCCTGGACACAACAGGGGTTCTATGGCTACACCTTC

d_gene: TRBD1
v_gene: TRBV5-1
abundance: -
j_gene: TRBJ1-2
CDR3aa: CASSLGTGVDYGYTF
CDR3nt: TGCGCCAGCAGCTTGGGAACAGGGGTGGACTATGGCTACACCTTC

d_gene: -
v_gene: TRBV5-4
abundance: -
j_gene: TRBJ1-2
CDR3aa: CASSLERRYGYTF
CDR3nt: TGTGCCAGCAGCTTGGAACGTCGCTATGGCTACACCTTC

d_gene: TRBD1
v_gene: TRBV4-2
abundance: -
j_gene: TRBJ1-2
CDR3aa: CASSQGGTDYGYTF
CDR3nt: TGTGCCAGCAGCCAAGGTGGGACAGACTATGGCTACACCTTC